The source of this T cell receptor (beta chain) is a study of cytomegalovirus exposure and HLA in healthy donors (dated 2017 in TCRdb). As for the study more broadly: An earlier analysis of 587 of the donors reported approximately 300 Gb of sequence data and around 110 million unique TCR beta sequences from about 200 million T cells. An early release that covered more than 550 HLA-typed donors contained about 300 gigabases of sequencing data and about 84 million unique TCR sequences. Among the approximately 400 genotyped donors, under 90% belonged to the genetic ancestry cluster associated with self-reported Caucasian donors. The study aimed to test whether signatures of past pathogen exposure could be identified by cataloging public T cell receptors. The study used immunosequencing to profile the T cell repertoires of several hundred subjects and linked those repertoires to cytomegalovirus serostatus. Besides the first cohort of 550 to 750 subjects, a separate validation cohort made up of about 120 different subjects was used. The study combined high-throughput TCR immunosequencing, statistical association of individual TCRs with disease status, and machine learning to predict cytomegalovirus infection status. A later analysis re-analyzed previously published TCR beta repertoires from about 600 donors and added high-resolution HLA genotyping to study TCR occurrence patterns. In the later analysis, no new phenotypic data were used to find candidate immune exposures; instead, reliance was placed on TCR beta sequences and their occurrence across donors. To decide whether each TCR beta V gene segment behaved as functional or pseudogenic, an earlier analysis of approximately 590 of the donors relied on high-throughput TCR beta sequencing. Donor age, sex, ethnicity and CMV serostatus were compiled together with the repertoire data. A later genetic analysis took genome-wide SNP genotypes for about three fifths of the 666 donors and used that subset as a discovery cohort. All discovery cohort repertoires had been generated using a single sequencing platform. Class I and class II HLA loci were covered by the typing at four-digit resolution. Typing coverage varied by locus: roughly 629-640 donors for A, B, C, DRB1 and DQB1; 522 for DQA1; about 570 for DPA1; approximately 490 for DPB1. Roughly 5 DR-DQ haplotypes were treated as single units for association and clustering because of strong linkage in the cohort. On average, 235,054 unique TCR beta nucleotide sequences were sequenced per donor among 300 to 500 genotyped donors of the cohort, with roughly 20% of those sequences being non-productive. The full study reports these points: Because counts were too low, about 15 rarely observed V segments, including chromosome 9 orphons, were left out of the earlier analysis of several hundred of the donors. In this cohort, only TCR beta chains were sequenced, and detectable features were limited by the absence of alpha or paired-chain data. Compared with equally common non-associated chains, HLA-associated TCR beta chains in a later analysis were more clonally expanded and had lower generation probabilities. In the study, 150 to 200 TCR beta chains were listed as associated with cytomegalovirus. Linkage disequilibrium might explain the correlated functional status among segregating V segments, but an unknown experimental factor could not be ruled out. When HLA alleles, especially DR and DQ, strongly co-occurred, TCR associations were difficult to assign to individual alleles. A later analysis reported that several top co-occurrence clusters appeared linked to parvovirus B19, influenza, CMV and Epstein-Barr virus. V-gene and J-gene trimming of TCR beta chains was associated with a missense DCLRE1C variant in a later genetic analysis, and the association was replicated in an independent cohort. In an earlier analysis of more than 500 of the donors, most TCR beta V segments appeared in productive rearrangements about 87% or about 30% of the time, broadly matching IMGT annotations. In vitro tests confirmed that a few of the cytomegalovirus-associated TCR beta chains recognize cytomegalovirus antigens. Most TCR sequences were seen in very few donors, while some public TCRs were found in many individuals. Immune exposure information for the cohort was limited to CMV serostatus. Some IMGT-functional V segments, including TRBV6-2 and TRBV6-3, could not be distinguished by the 87-base-pair reads and were therefore excluded. Presence/absence analyses assumed roughly uniform sequencing depth across donors, an assumption that may not hold. Most CMV-associated TCR beta chains appeared to be HLA-restricted in a later analysis, and the HLA associations seemed to be driven largely by CMV exposure. According to the authors, the approach could potentially be generalized to other disease states and immunological phenotypes. A further reported finding was that TCR beta sequences accurately predicted the HLA-A and HLA-B alleles for most subjects in the first cohort. Cytomegalovirus status was reported to be diagnosed by the classifier with high specificity and sensitivity in both the original and validation cohorts. In a later analysis, some 17,000 TCR beta sequences were associated with specific HLA alleles at a false discovery rate of 0.05. In a later genetic analysis, fewer N-insertions in productive TCRs were reported among donors in an Asian-associated ancestry cluster than the 666-donor mean. A cluster of highly shared sequence variants was judged likely to represent a technical artifact of the sequencing pipeline. In a later analysis, TCR association rates were found to vary across HLA loci, with the most associated TCRs seen for DRB1 alleles and the fewest for HLA-C alleles. HLA typing was unavailable for some donors at each locus, so association tests used only the typed subset.

V is shortened by 3 bases, J by 0 bases, and the region joining them spans 8 bases. CDR1 and CDR2, looked up from the germline V gene (reference sequence), are LNHDA and SQIVND. CDR3 length: 14 amino acids, cysteine to phenylalanine. Only the CDR3 part of the read is kept: 42 bases, read in frame from the first base. The cohort consisted of 650 to 850 healthy bone marrow donors. Cohort members were all nominally healthy when sampled, although unrecorded immune exposures were likely present. The donor was CMV seronegative and was included in the group of several hundred seronegative cohort members. Each donor provided a peripheral blood sample, and peripheral blood mononuclear cells were used for TCR beta sequencing. Genomic DNA extraction from the blood cell samples was performed with the Qiagen DNeasy Blood Extraction Kit. Library construction relied on the immunoSEQ multiplex PCR assay. The multiplex PCR relied on a mix of 60 forward primers for TCR Vbeta segments and 13 reverse primers for TCR Jbeta segments. Amplification of the CDR3 region of rearranged TCR beta genes was performed with a multiplex PCR assay on genomic DNA. Amplified TCR beta libraries were sequenced as 87-base-pair reads on the Illumina HiSeq System. The authors' analysis ran thus. In a later analysis, tens of millions of unique TCR beta chains were counted across the roughly 700 repertoires, and roughly 11 million of these chains were shared by at least two donors. Raw reads were error-corrected and collapsed into unique sequences by a nearest-neighbor algorithm in which closely related sequences were merged to remove PCR and sequencing errors. V, D and J gene segments were assigned by aligning CDR3 sequences to IMGT reference sequences. For a sequence to be retained, a match of at least six nucleotides was required to both a V gene segment and a J gene segment. A rearrangement was called productive if the CDR3 had no stop codons and remained in frame with V and J, and every other rearrangement was called non-productive. Following IMGT convention, CDR3 was defined as the stretch from the second conserved V-encoded cysteine up to the conserved J-encoded phenylalanine. In an earlier analysis of more than 550 of the donors, sequences lacking an unambiguous match to a single V gene segment were excluded. An earlier analysis of approximately 590 of the donors called V segments functional above 56.7% productive rearrangements and segregating when the between-donor standard deviation exceeded 5%. A statistical classification framework was developed to diagnose cytomegalovirus status using the catalog of TCR beta chain sequences. In a later analysis, TCR nucleotide sequences were compared against IMGT/GENE-DB human TR gene sequences so that V and J genes could be assigned. A later analysis assigned CDR3 sequences and most-parsimonious VDJ recombination scenarios with the TCRdist pipeline. A later analysis defined each TCR beta chain by its CDR3 amino acid sequence plus V-gene family, and excluded reads lacking a unique V-gene family. As a way to deal with suspected cross-contamination and a sequencing artifact, a later analysis dropped hundreds of nucleotide sequences that were highly shared and had low generation probability. In a later analysis, a clonal expansion index was calculated for each public chain from normalized within-repertoire ranks of inferred template counts. In a later analysis, generation probabilities were computed with a VDJ recombination model fitted to out-of-frame rearrangements, and the resulting probabilities were checked against IGoR. A later analysis scored TCR-TCR, TCR-HLA and TCR-CMV co-occurrence with hypergeometric tests, applying a repertoire-size bias correction to TCR pairs. False discovery rates were estimated in a later analysis by permuting HLA or CMV assignments 20 times. In a later analysis, co-occurring TCRs were grouped using DBSCAN, with TCRdist sequence similarity added in when clustering inside HLA-allele-positive subsets. For co-occurrence clustering, repertoires with fewer than 30,000 or more than 120,000 public chains were excluded, along with a handful of repertoires with anomalous nucleotide sharing. Drawn from immuneACCESS, this table holds only the in-frame rearrangements with V and J called that TCRdb kept. Clones are partly lost; checked studies trace under half to an unresolved V gene and leave the rest unexplained. V, J and clone size reflect that table, while D and trimming were determined from the DNA. The table held for this sample gives some 180,000 clones. Together, the top ten hold approximately 6.5% of the sample.

Notes on this clone: There is no known antigen for this receptor.

The material sequenced was PBMCs. This TCR was sampled from a man aged 25 to 45 in good health and CMV-seronegative. The chain joins TRBV19 to TRBJ1-2, with a tentative D gene TRBD1 over 5 matching bases. The CDR3 region reads CASSMGGANYGYTF. The DNA sequence follows: TGTGCCAGTAGTATGGGGGGAGCTAACTATGGCTACACCTTC.